This record concerns one T cell receptor beta chain sequence. Germline-derived CDR1 and CDR2 are SGDLS and YYNGEE. Trimming took 4 bases from V and 2 from J, leaving 12 bases between them. The CDR3 has 15 amino acids. This specimen belongs to a study of OX40 agonist ivuxolimab in advanced cancers. Measured with immunoSEQ multiplex PCR; TCRdb has only the in-frame clones, and not every one. Of just over 25,000 clones in the sample, 80% to 90% were seen once. This clonotype was sampled from an adult with an advanced solid tumor such as melanoma, head and neck, liver or kidney cancer. The input for sequencing was CD4+ or CD8+ T cells sorted from blood, taken in a trial of the OX40 agonist ivuxolimab. The chain recombines TRBV9 with TRBJ1-4, with D tentatively TRBD1 (6 bases). The CDR3 here is CASSPTGRTNEKLFF. The CDR3 bases are TGTGCCAGCAGCCCTACAGGGCGTACTAATGAAAAACTGTTTTTT. Variable domain in full (rest from reference TRBV9 and TRBJ1-4): DSGVTQTPKHLITATGQRVTLRCSPRSGDLSVYWYQQSLDQGLQFLIQYYNGEERAKGNILERFSAQQFPDLHSELNLSSLELGDSALYFCASSPTGRTNEKLFFGSGTQLSVL.